These T cell receptor beta chains were read from a single sample in a study of low-dose radiotherapy and immunotherapy resistance in tumors. TCRdb used MiXCR to reprocess the reads, holding one entry per CDR3 protein. The sample lists around 36,000 distinct CDR3 sequences; around 30% were seen once. The specimen comprised PBMCs, sampled before treatment. These receptors were obtained from a male donor with gallbladder cancer. The CDR3 runs from the conserved cysteine through the conserved F or W. Each record gives: D gene, clone size, V gene, J gene, CDR3 protein, CDR3 DNA. D genes are given only for firm matches. Only part of the rows carry a size: once, few, many, or a class if the clone is expanded.

>TRBD2|once|TRBV5-6|TRBJ2-7
CASSLIAGTSSYEQYF
TGTGCCAGCAGCCTTATAGCGGGGACCAGCTCCTACGAGCAGTACTTC
>.|medium-sized|TRBV29-1|TRBJ2-1
CSVDPWGPGYNEQFF
TGCAGCGTGGACCCCTGGGGACCCGGCTACAATGAGCAGTTCTTC
>.|many|TRBV7-8|TRBJ2-5
CASSLVGNLGETQYF
TGTGCCAGCAGCTTAGTTGGGAACCTAGGGGAGACCCAGTACTTC
>.|.|TRBV3-1|TRBJ2-1
CASSQDGHPGEQFF
TGTGCCAGCAGCCAAGATGGCCACCCCGGGGAGCAGTTCTTC
>TRBD2|few|TRBV2|TRBJ2-1
CASSPGGRNEQFF
TGTGCCAGCAGTCCGGGGGGGCGCAATGAGCAGTTCTTC
>TRBD1|medium-sized|TRBV7-2|TRBJ1-1
CASSFTGGRATEAFF
TGTGCCAGCAGCTTCACAGGGGGCAGGGCCACTGAAGCTTTCTTT
>.|many|TRBV15|TRBJ2-3
CATSRGVGDTQYF
TGTGCCACCAGCAGAGGCGTGGGAGATACGCAGTATTTT
>TRBD2|few|TRBV27|TRBJ2-3
CASRGGLAGEDTQYF
TGTGCCAGCAGGGGGGGACTAGCGGGGGAAGATACGCAGTATTTT
>.|few|TRBV28|TRBJ2-7
CASSLSGTSGGEQYF
TGTGCCAGCAGTCTCTCCGGGACATCCGGCGGCGAGCAGTACTTC
>.|few|TRBV21-1|TRBJ1-2
CARAGTYGYTF
TGTGCCAGAGCTGGGACCTATGGCTACACCTTC
>.|many|TRBV7-2|TRBJ1-2
CASSEDYGYTF
TGTGCCAGCAGCGAGGACTATGGCTACACCTTC
>.|many|TRBV10-3|TRBJ1-2
CAISESAGIYGYTF
TGTGCCATCAGTGAGTCGGCAGGAATCTATGGCTACACCTTC
>TRBD1|many|TRBV5-8|TRBJ2-1
CASSPAGTGILFF
TGTGCCAGCAGCCCGGCGGGGACAGGGATTTTGTTCTTC
>TRBD2|many|TRBV5-1|TRBJ2-5
CASRWASGQETQYF
TGCGCCAGCAGATGGGCTAGCGGACAAGAGACCCAGTACTTC
>.|.|TRBV4-3|TRBJ2-7
CASSQDRAFYEQYF
TGCGCCAGCAGCCAAGACAGGGCCTTCTACGAGCAGTACTTC
>.|many|TRBV6-5|TRBJ2-5
CASSRDQRWETQYF
TGTGCCAGCAGTCGGGACCAACGCTGGGAGACCCAGTACTTC
>.|.|TRBV4-3|TRBJ1-4
CASSQVTGVMKGKLFF
TGCGCCAGCAGCCAGGTCACGGGGGTAATGAAGGGAAAACTGTTTTTT
>TRBD2|.|TRBV11-2|TRBJ2-2
CASSLLLAGVTGELFF
TGTGCCAGCAGCTTACTTCTAGCGGGGGTCACCGGGGAGCTGTTTTTT
>TRBD1|medium-sized|TRBV5-4|TRBJ2-5
CASSSGTDGETQYF
TGTGCCAGCAGCTCCGGGACAGATGGGGAGACCCAGTACTTC
>.|.|TRBV5-6|TRBJ1-2
CASSLGFNYGYTF
TGTGCCAGCAGCTTGGGTTTTAACTATGGCTACACCTTC
>.|many|TRBV20-1|TRBJ2-2
CSATTTTGELFF
TGCAGTGCCACGACGACCACCGGGGAGCTGTTTTTT
>.|many|TRBV6-6|TRBJ1-5
CASSYGAGITPQHF
TGTGCCAGCAGTTACGGGGCGGGGATCACTCCCCAGCATTTT
>TRBD1|many|TRBV14|TRBJ2-7
CASSRLQGATSYEQYF
TGTGCCAGCAGCCGATTACAGGGGGCGACTTCCTACGAGCAGTACTTC
>.|medium-sized|TRBV3-1|TRBJ1-5
CASSQRGGQPQHF
TGTGCCAGCAGCCAAAGGGGGGGACAGCCCCAGCATTTT
>.|few|TRBV20-1|TRBJ2-1
CSASPVRGEQFF
TGCAGTGCTAGTCCCGTCAGGGGTGAGCAGTTCTTC
>TRBD1|once|TRBV5-3|TRBJ2-3
CARSNRDRVGDTQYF
TGTGCCAGAAGCAACCGGGACAGGGTAGGAGATACGCAGTATTTT
>TRBD1|many|TRBV5-1|TRBJ2-7
CASSKGQGAHYEQYF
TGCGCCAGCAGCAAAGGACAGGGCGCCCACTACGAGCAGTACTTC
>.|.|TRBV5-3|TRBJ2-3
CASSTDPTDTQYF
TGTGCCAGCAGCACGGACCCCACAGATACGCAGTATTTT
>TRBD1|many|TRBV15|TRBJ1-6
CATSLTGGNSPLHF
TGTGCCACCAGCCTTACAGGGGGTAATTCACCCCTCCACTTT
>.|.|TRBV6-2/TRBV6-3|TRBJ1-1
CASRPLGSEAFF
TGTGCCAGCAGGCCTCTGGGTAGTGAAGCTTTCTTT
>.|.|TRBV9|TRBJ2-3
CATSPASEYTDTQYF
TGTGCCACCTCCCCGGCTAGCGAGTACACAGATACGCAGTATTTT